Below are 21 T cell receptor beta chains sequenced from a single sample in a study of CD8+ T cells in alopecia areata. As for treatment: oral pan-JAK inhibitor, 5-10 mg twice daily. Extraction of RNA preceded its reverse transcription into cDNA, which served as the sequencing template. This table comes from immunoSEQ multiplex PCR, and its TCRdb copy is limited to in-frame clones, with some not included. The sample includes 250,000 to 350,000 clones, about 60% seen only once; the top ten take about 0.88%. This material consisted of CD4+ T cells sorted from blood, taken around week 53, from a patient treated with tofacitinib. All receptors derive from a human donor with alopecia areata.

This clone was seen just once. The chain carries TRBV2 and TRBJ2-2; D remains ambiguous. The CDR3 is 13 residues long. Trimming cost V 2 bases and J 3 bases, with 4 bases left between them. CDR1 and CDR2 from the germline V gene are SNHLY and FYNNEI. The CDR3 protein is CASSETHTGELFF. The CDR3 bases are TGTGCCAGCAGTGAAACGCACACCGGGGAGCTGTTTTTT. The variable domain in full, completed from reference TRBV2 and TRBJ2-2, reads EPEVTQTPSHQVTQMGQEVILRCVPISNHLYFYWYRQILGQKVEFLVSFYNNEISEKSEIFDDQFSVERPDGSNFTLKIRSTKLEDSAMYFCASSETHTGELFFGEGSRLTVL.

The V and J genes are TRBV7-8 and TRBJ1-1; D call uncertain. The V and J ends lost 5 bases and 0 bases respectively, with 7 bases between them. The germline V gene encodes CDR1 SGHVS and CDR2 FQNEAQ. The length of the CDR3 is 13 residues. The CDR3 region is CASSLQMNTEAFF. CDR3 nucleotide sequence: TGTGCCAGCAGCCTCCAGATGAACACTGAAGCTTTCTTT.

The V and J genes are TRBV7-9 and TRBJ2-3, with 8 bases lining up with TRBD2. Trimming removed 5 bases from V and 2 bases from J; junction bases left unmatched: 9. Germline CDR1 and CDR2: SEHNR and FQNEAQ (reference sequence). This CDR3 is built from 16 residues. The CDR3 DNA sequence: TGTGCCAGCAGCCCCTTTGGTAGCGGGGCCACAGATACGCAGTATTTT. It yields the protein CASSPFGSGATDTQYF.

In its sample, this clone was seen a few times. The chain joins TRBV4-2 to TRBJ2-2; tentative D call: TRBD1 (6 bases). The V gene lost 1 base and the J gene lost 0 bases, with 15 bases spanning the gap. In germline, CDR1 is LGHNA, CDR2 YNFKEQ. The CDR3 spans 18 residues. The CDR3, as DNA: TGTGCCAGCAGCCAAGGTCAGGGGCTCCAGGCGAACACCGGGGAGCTGTTTTTT. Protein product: CASSQGQGLQANTGELFF.

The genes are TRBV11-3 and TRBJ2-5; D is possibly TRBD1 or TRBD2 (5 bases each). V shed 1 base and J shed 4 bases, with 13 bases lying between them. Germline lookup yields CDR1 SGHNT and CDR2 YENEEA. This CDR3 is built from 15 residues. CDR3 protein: CASSLGSRDGETQYF. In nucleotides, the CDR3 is TGTGCCAGCAGCTTAGGGAGTAGGGACGGAGAGACCCAGTACTTC.

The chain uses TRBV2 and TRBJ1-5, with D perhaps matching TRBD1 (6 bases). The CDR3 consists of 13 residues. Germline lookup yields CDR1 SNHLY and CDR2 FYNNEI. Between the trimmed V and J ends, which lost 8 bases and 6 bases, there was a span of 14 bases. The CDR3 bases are TGTGCCAGCGGGGGCCCCCCGGGTCAGCCCCAGCATTTT. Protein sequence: CASGGPPGQPQHF.

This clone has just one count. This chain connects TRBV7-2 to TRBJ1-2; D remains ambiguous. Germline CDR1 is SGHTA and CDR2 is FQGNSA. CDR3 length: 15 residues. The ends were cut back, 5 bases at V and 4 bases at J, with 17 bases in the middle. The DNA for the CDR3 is TGTGCCAGCAGCCTAGGTGGCGGCTCCACCTATGGCTACACCTTC. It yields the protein CASSLGGGSTYGYTF.

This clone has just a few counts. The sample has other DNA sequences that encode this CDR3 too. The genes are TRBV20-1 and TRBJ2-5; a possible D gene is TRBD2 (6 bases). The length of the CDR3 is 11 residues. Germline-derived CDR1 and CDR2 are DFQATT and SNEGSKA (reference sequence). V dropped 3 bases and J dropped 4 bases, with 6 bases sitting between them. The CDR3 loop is CSASGGETQYF. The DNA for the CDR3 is TGCAGTGCTAGCGGGGGAGAGACCCAGTACTTC.

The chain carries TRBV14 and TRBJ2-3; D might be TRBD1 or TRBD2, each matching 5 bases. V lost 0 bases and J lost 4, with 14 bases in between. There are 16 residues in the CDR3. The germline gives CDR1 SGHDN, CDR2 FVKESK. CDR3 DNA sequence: TGTGCCAGCAGCCAAGATCGGGGACCTGGGGCAGATACGCAGTATTTT. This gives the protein CASSQDRGPGADTQYF.

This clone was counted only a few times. CDR3 in amino acids: CASSRLPAGGSTDTQYF. The CDR3 bases are TGCGCCAGCAGCCGTCTTCCCGCGGGGGGGAGCACAGATACGCAGTATTTT. This chain links TRBV4-1 with TRBJ2-3; TRBD2 aligns across 9 bases. The trim removed 4 bases at V and 0 bases at J, leaving 8 bases unmatched. The CDR3 totals 17 residues. CDR1 is MGHRA, CDR2 YSYEKL, per germline.

The CDR3 sequence: CASSRDRGNSPLHF. The CDR3 DNA reads TGCGCCAGCAGTCGGGACAGGGGTAATTCACCCCTCCACTTT. This chain joins TRBV4-1 and TRBJ1-6, with 10 bases aligning to TRBD1. With 6 bases clipped from V and 6 bases from J, the junction kept 2 bases outside the gene matches. The CDR3 contains 14 residues. Germline-derived CDR1 and CDR2 are MGHRA and YSYEKL.

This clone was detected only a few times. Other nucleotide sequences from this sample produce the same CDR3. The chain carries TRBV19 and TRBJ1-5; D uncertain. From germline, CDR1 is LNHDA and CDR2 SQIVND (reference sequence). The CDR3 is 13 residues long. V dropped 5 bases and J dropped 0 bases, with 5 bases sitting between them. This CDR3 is CASSLSSNQPQHF. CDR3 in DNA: TGTGCCAGTAGTCTAAGTAGCAATCAGCCCCAGCATTTT.

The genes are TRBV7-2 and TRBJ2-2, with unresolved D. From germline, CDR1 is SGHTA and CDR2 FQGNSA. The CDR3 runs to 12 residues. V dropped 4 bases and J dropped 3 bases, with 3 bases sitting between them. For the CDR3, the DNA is TGTGCCAGCAGCTACTACACCGGGGAGCTGTTTTTT. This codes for CASSYYTGELFF. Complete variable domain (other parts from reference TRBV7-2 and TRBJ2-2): GAGVSQSPSNKVTEKGKDVELRCDPISGHTALYWYRQSLGQGLEFLIYFQGNSAPDKSGLPSDRFSAERTGGSVSTLTIQRTQQEDSAVYLCASSYYTGELFFGEGSRLTVL.

The CDR3 DNA reads TGTGCCAGCAGCTTGGCTTTCCAAGAGACCCAGTACTTC. Translation gives CASSLAFQETQYF. This chain joins TRBV5-4 and TRBJ2-5; no clear D gene. Germline V gene sequence: CDR1 SGHNT, CDR2 YYREEE (reference sequence). V shed 0 bases and J shed 1 base, with 4 bases lying between them. The CDR3 totals 13 residues.

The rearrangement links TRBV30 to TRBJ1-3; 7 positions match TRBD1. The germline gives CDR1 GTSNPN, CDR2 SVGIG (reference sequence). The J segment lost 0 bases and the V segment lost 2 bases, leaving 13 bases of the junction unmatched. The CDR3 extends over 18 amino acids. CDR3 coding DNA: TGTGCCTGGAGTTCCATCGGGACAGTCCTCTTCTCTGGAAACACCATATATTTT. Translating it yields CAWSSIGTVLFSGNTIYF.

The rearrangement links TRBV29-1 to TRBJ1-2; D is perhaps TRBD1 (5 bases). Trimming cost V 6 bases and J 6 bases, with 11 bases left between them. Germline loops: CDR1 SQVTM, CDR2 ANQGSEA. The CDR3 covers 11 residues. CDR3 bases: TGCAGCGTACCGGGGCCCCATGGCTACACCTTC. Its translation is CSVPGPHGYTF.

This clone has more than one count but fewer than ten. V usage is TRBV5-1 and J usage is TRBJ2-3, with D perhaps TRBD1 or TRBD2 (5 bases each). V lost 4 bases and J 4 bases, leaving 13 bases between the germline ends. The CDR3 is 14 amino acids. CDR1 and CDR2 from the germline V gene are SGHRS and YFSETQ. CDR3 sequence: CASSASQGPDTQYF. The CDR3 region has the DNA TGCGCCAGCAGCGCGAGCCAGGGACCAGATACGCAGTATTTT.

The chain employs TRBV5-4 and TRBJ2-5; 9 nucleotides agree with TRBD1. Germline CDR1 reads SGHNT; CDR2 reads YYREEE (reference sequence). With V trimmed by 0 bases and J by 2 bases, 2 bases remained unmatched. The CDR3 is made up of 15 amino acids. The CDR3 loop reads CASSLGQGVQETQYF. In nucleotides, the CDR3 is TGTGCCAGCAGCTTGGGACAGGGGGTACAAGAGACCCAGTACTTC.

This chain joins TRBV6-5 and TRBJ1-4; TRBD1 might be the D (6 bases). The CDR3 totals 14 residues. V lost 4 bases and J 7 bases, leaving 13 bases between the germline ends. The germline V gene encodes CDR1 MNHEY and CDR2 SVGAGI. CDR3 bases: TGTGCCAGCAGTTCCCAGGGGAGGGGTGAAAAACTGTTTTTT. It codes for CASSSQGRGEKLFF.

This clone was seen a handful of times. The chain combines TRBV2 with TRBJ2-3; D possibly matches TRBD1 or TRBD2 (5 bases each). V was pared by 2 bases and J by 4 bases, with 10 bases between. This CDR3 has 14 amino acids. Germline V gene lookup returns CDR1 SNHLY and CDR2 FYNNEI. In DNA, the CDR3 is TGTGCCAGCAGTGAAAGTCGAGGGGCAGATACGCAGTATTTT. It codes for CASSESRGADTQYF.

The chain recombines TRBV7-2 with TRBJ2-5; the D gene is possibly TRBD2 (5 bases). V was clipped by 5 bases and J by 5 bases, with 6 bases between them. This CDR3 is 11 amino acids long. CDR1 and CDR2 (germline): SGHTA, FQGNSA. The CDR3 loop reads CASSRRETQYF. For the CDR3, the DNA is TGTGCCAGCAGCAGGAGGGAGACCCAGTACTTC. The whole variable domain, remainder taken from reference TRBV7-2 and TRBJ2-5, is GAGVSQSPSNKVTEKGKDVELRCDPISGHTALYWYRQSLGQGLEFLIYFQGNSAPDKSGLPSDRFSAERTGGSVSTLTIQRTQQEDSAVYLCASSRRETQYFGPGTRLLVL.